This T cell receptor beta chain was identified during a study of cytomegalovirus exposure and HLA in healthy donors. Study-level points and caveats: Likely technical artifact: a cluster of highly shared sequence variants.

This CDR3 has 14 amino acids. CDR1 ENHRY and CDR2 SYGVKD come from the germline V gene. V was shortened by 4 bases and J by 7 bases, with 13 bases between the two germline ends. With regard to this clone: No antigen is known for it.

The PCR contained 60 Vbeta and 13 Jbeta primers. Profiled with immunoSEQ multiplex PCR; TCRdb holds only in-frame clones, not every one. Among 100,000 to 150,000 clones, 75% to 90% were seen once, and the ten largest hold 1%. The material sequenced was PBMCs. The genes are TRBV10-3 and TRBJ2-2, with TRBD1 as a possible D gene (7 bases). This receptor was obtained from a man aged 40-50 years in good health and CMV-seronegative. CDR3 region: CAISAGGLGGELFF. CDR3 nucleotides: TGTGCCATCAGTGCAGGGGGGCTTGGCGGGGAGCTGTTTTTT.